The 27 T cell receptor beta chains below all came from one sample that was sequenced in a study of blood T cell repertoires in COVID-19. Clones were read by immunoSEQ multiplex PCR, and TCRdb kept only the in-frame ones, dropping some. This table holds about 250,000 clones, more than 70% found once. The source material was peripheral blood. These receptors were collected from a woman aged 40 to 55 who had recovered from COVID-19.

The rearrangement uses TRBV18 and TRBJ2-1; TRBD2 aligns across 9 bases. The junction had 10 bases not matched to a gene; V was cut back by 4 bases and J by 3 bases. In germline, CDR1 is KGHSH, CDR2 LQKENI. The CDR3 contains 17 residues. The DNA for the CDR3 is TGTGCCAGCTCACTCCTTACCGGTAGCGGGGGCTACAATGAGCAGTTCTTC. It yields the protein CASSLLTGSGGYNEQFF.

Worth noting for this clone: A much larger clone lies a single base off, so this may be a read error. Other DNA sequences in this sample translate to the same CDR3. The V gene is TRBV5-1, the J gene TRBJ2-5, with 7 bases fitting TRBD1. V dropped 4 bases and J dropped 1; count of bases not matched to a gene: 4. This CDR3 region has 14 residues. CDR1 is SGHRS, CDR2 YFSETQ, per germline. The CDR3 loop reads CASSPGQAQETQYF. The CDR3 nucleotides read TGCGCCAGCAGCCCTGGACAGGCCCAAGAGACCCAGTACTTC.

In DNA, the CDR3 is TGTGCCAGCAGTTTACCGGGACTAGGGGAAAAACTGTTTTTT. This codes for CASSLPGLGEKLFF. The chain combines TRBV27 with TRBJ1-4; maybe TRBD1 (5 bases). The V end was cut by 2 bases, the J end by 8 bases, with 12 bases between. The CDR3 consists of 14 residues. Germline V lookup: CDR1 MNHEY, CDR2 SMNVEV (reference sequence).

The J gene is TRBJ2-2, the V gene TRBV4-3, with 7 bases matching TRBD2. V was pared by 3 bases and J by 5 bases, with 3 bases of the junction left unmatched. The length of the CDR3 is 14 residues. Looked up from germline, CDR1 is LGHNA and CDR2 is YSLEER. This CDR3 reads CASSQVSGTGELFF. For the CDR3, the DNA is TGCGCCAGCAGCCAGGTTAGCGGGACCGGGGAGCTGTTTTTT.

The chain couples TRBV20-1 to TRBJ2-2; TRBD2 agrees at 7 bases. Germline V lookup: CDR1 DFQATT, CDR2 SNEGSKA (reference sequence). The CDR3 totals 16 residues. Trimming took 3 bases from V and 2 from J; bases not matched to a gene: 9. CDR3 in amino acids: CSASMSASGNTGELFF. The CDR3 DNA reads TGCAGTGCTAGTATGAGCGCTAGCGGAAACACCGGGGAGCTGTTTTTT.

This rearrangement joins TRBV7-2 to TRBJ1-4, with D uncertain. CDR3 size: 16 residues. CDR1 is SGHTA and CDR2 is FQGNSA in the germline V gene. V gave up 1 base and J gave up 0 bases, with 9 bases separating them. Here the CDR3 reads CASSLGQAATNEKLFF. CDR3 DNA sequence: TGTGCCAGCAGCTTAGGGCAGGCTGCAACTAATGAAAAACTGTTTTTT.

The chain links TRBV6-5 to TRBJ2-7; D is perhaps TRBD2 (6 bases). V was trimmed by 5 bases and J by 0 bases, leaving 11 bases between them. The CDR3 has 14 residues. Germline CDR1 and CDR2: MNHEY and SVGAGI. CDR3 in amino acids: CASSTGLSSYEQYV. The CDR3 DNA is TGTGCCAGCAGTACGGGACTCAGCTCCTACGAGCAGTACGTC.

This clone was recorded only once. The chain recombines TRBV5-1 with TRBJ1-1, with D maybe TRBD1 (6 bases). The CDR3 spans 15 residues. V was trimmed by 4 bases and J by 5 bases, leaving 18 bases between them. Germline CDR1 and CDR2: SGHRS and YFSETQ. The DNA for the CDR3 is TGCGCCAGCAGCCCCCACCTCAGGGGAGGGACTGAAGCTTTCTTT. It yields the protein CASSPHLRGGTEAFF.

The chain joins TRBV7-2 to TRBJ1-2; weak D call: TRBD1 (6 bases). CDR1 is SGHTA, CDR2 FQGNSA, per germline. The CDR3 extends over 14 amino acids. V was trimmed by 5 bases and J by 1 base, leaving 11 bases between them. This CDR3 reads CASSMDSLNYGYTF. The CDR3 nucleotides read TGTGCCAGCAGCATGGACAGCCTTAACTATGGCTACACCTTC.

This chain links TRBV7-3 with TRBJ2-5; tentatively, D is TRBD1 (5 bases). The CDR3 contains 13 residues. Germline V lookup: CDR1 SGHTA, CDR2 FQGTGA. V gave up 5 bases and J gave up 4 bases, with 11 bases separating them. The CDR3 is CASSQGAIETQYF. DNA for the CDR3: TGTGCCAGCAGCCAAGGGGCGATAGAGACCCAGTACTTC.

CDR3 region: CASSPQGAVRLYGYTF. DNA for the CDR3: TGTGCCAGCTCACCTCAGGGGGCTGTAAGATTATATGGCTACACCTTC. V usage is TRBV18 and J usage is TRBJ1-2; 8 bases agree with TRBD1. With 3 bases clipped from V and 5 bases from J, the junction kept 11 bases outside the gene matches. The CDR3 runs to 16 residues. Germline V gives CDR1 KGHSH, CDR2 LQKENI.

This clone showed up just once. V and J are TRBV15 and TRBJ1-2, with D possibly being TRBD1 (5 bases). Germline V gene data show CDR1 as LNHNV and CDR2 as YYDKDF (reference sequence). This CDR3 comprises 14 residues. The V and J ends lost 1 base and 7 bases respectively, with 13 bases between them. The CDR3 reads CATSRVGQLGGYTF. The CDR3 DNA reads TGTGCCACCAGCAGAGTGGGGCAGTTGGGTGGCTACACCTTC.

The chain carries TRBV19 and TRBJ1-6; 7 nucleotides match TRBD1. This CDR3 contains 13 residues. Germline lookup yields CDR1 LNHDA and CDR2 SQIVND (reference sequence). V lost 10 bases to trimming and J lost 5 bases; unmatched junction nucleotides: 5. Here the CDR3 DNA reads TGTGCCACCCAGGGACAGAATAATTCACCCCTCCACTTT. As protein: CATQGQNNSPLHF.

The chain links TRBV12-3 or TRBV12-4 to TRBJ1-6, with 8 bases fitting TRBD1. V was clipped by 6 bases and J by 8 bases; unmatched bases: 3. The CDR3 loop spans 13 amino acids. The CDR3 protein is CASSPTGDSPLHF. The CDR3 DNA follows: TGTGCCAGCAGCCCGACAGGGGATTCACCCCTCCACTTT.

CDR3 sequence: CASSQEGRVRGEQYF. The CDR3 coding sequence is TGCGCCAGCAGCCAAGAGGGGAGGGTGCGGGGCGAGCAGTACTTC. The J gene is TRBJ2-7, the V gene TRBV4-1; TRBD2 aligns across 7 bases. The germline V gene has CDR1 MGHRA and CDR2 YSYEKL. The CDR3 sequence is 15 residues long. Trimming at V came to 0 bases and at J to 6 bases, leaving 8 bases not matched to a gene.

The rearrangement uses TRBV6-5 and TRBJ1-1, with TRBD1 identical over 7 bases. Germline trimming cut 6 bases from V and 4 bases from J; bases unmatched to any gene: 11. CDR3 size: 15 residues. CDR1 is MNHEY and CDR2 is SVGAGI in the germline V gene. CDR3 sequence reads: CASSGPRGLSTEAFF. As DNA, the CDR3 is TGTGCCAGCAGCGGCCCCAGGGGGTTGAGCACTGAAGCTTTCTTT.

This clone has a handful of counts. The rearrangement joins TRBV19 to TRBJ1-1; D is undetermined. CDR1 LNHDA and CDR2 SQIVND come from the germline V gene (reference sequence). This CDR3 spans 10 amino acids. V was trimmed by 7 bases and J by 11 bases, leaving 11 bases between them. DNA for the CDR3: TGTGCCAGTACCCCAGTGGTCGCTTTCTTT. Protein product: CASTPVVAFF.

The chain has TRBV5-4 and TRBJ1-4; 7 positions agree with TRBD1. Germline values: CDR1 SGHNT, CDR2 YYREEE (reference sequence). V dropped 4 bases and J dropped 7; count of bases not matched to a gene: 10. The CDR3 has 15 amino acids. For the CDR3, the DNA is TGTGCCAGCAGCCGTGACAGGGCCGGTGGTGAAAAACTGTTTTTT. As protein: CASSRDRAGGEKLFF.

The gene calls are TRBV9 and TRBJ2-7; TRBD2 aligns across 11 bases. CDR3 length: 16 residues. CDR1 is SGDLS and CDR2 is YYNGEE in the germline V gene. V was pared by 0 bases and J by 2 bases, with 4 bases of the junction left unmatched. The CDR3 sequence: CASSVGTGLAAYEQYF. CDR3 bases: TGTGCCAGCAGCGTAGGGACGGGACTAGCGGCCTACGAGCAGTACTTC.

This clone came up once. This chain links TRBV15 with TRBJ2-1; 7 bases line up with TRBD1. The CDR3 has 13 residues. The germline V gene has CDR1 LNHNV and CDR2 YYDKDF (reference sequence). The V segment lost 5 bases and the J segment 5 bases; nucleotides outside the gene matches: 3. CDR3: CATSRGGHNEQFF. The DNA for the CDR3 is TGTGCCACCAGCCGAGGGGGCCACAATGAGCAGTTCTTC.

The chain recombines TRBV5-6 with TRBJ2-1; 9 nucleotides line up with TRBD1. The CDR3 is 15 residues long. The germline V gene encodes CDR1 SGHDT and CDR2 YYEEEE. V lost 3 bases to trimming and J lost 4 bases; unmatched junction nucleotides: 5. The CDR3 spells CASSWGQGNYNEQFF. The CDR3 nucleotides are TGTGCCAGCAGCTGGGGACAGGGTAATTACAATGAGCAGTTCTTC.

Of note for this clone: At one end the junction does not follow the germline gene, possibly because of a read error. The CDR3 is CASSPLRGASKQDF. In DNA form, the CDR3 reads TGTGCCAGCAGCCCGCTCCGGGGAGCGTCCAAGCAGGATTTT. V usage is TRBV5-8 and J usage is TRBJ1-5; no reliable D call. Germline V lookup: CDR1 SGHTS, CDR2 YDEGEE. CDR3 length: 14 amino acids.

This chain joins TRBV3-1 (or the pseudogene TRBV3-2) and TRBJ2-7, with TRBD2 matching 9 bases. The V segment lost 8 bases and the J segment 7 bases; nucleotides outside the gene matches: 12. This CDR3 is 14 amino acids long. CDR1 is LGHDT and CDR2 is YNNKEL in the germline V gene (reference sequence). For the CDR3, the DNA is TGTGCCAGCTCCCAAGGATGGCTAGCGGGGGAGCAGTACTTC. Translated: CASSQGWLAGEQYF.

V usage is TRBV2 and J usage is TRBJ1-1; a weak D match, TRBD1 (5 bases). The germline gives CDR1 SNHLY, CDR2 FYNNEI. CDR3 length equals 13 residues. V shed 5 bases and J shed 5 bases, with 12 bases lying between them. Here the CDR3 DNA reads TGTGCCAGCAGTCCGACAGCGAGAACTGAAGCTTTCTTT. Protein sequence: CASSPTARTEAFF.

V and J are TRBV30 and TRBJ1-3, with D tentatively TRBD1 (5 bases). This CDR3 contains 14 residues. Trimming cost V 5 bases and J 4 bases, with 15 bases left between them. Germline V CDR1 and CDR2: GTSNPN, SVGIG (reference sequence). In DNA, the CDR3 is TGTGCCTGGGGGCCGGGCCCAGGGGGAAACACCATATATTTT. This encodes CAWGPGPGGNTIYF.

The genes are TRBV4-1 and TRBJ2-5; D gene uncertain. This CDR3 comprises 13 residues. The germline V gene has CDR1 MGHRA and CDR2 YSYEKL. V was pared by 4 bases and J by 5 bases, with 11 bases between. Here the CDR3 reads CASSPTPQETQYF. CDR3 DNA sequence: TGCGCCAGCAGCCCCACACCTCAGGAGACCCAGTACTTC.

The rearrangement joins TRBV7-6 to TRBJ2-7; 11 bases are a match to TRBD2. The CDR3 has 17 amino acids. Germline-derived CDR1 and CDR2 are SGHVS and FNYEAQ. J lost 1 base, V lost 1 base, and 6 bases had no gene match. DNA for the CDR3: TGTGCCAGCAGCTTAGGAGGACTAGCGGGCCTATCCTACGAGCAGTACTTC. Translating gives CASSLGGLAGLSYEQYF.